This T cell receptor (beta chain) was sequenced for a study of OX40 agonist ivuxolimab in advanced cancers. Study information: Patients got intravenous ivuxolimab at 0.01 to 10 mg/kg every 2 weeks. Among those enrolled, mean age was around 60 years (range about 23 to 79) and 75% to 85% were male. Whole-study findings and limits: At 0.1 to 3.0 mg/kg and by week 6, CD4+ and CD8+ T cells in the blood had expanded clonally. Expanded clones were, on average, more numerous in CD8+ T cells than in CD4+.

The CDR3 has 17 residues. The germline V gene has CDR1 MNHEY and CDR2 SMNVEV (reference sequence). Unmatched junction bases numbered 12, after V lost 6 bases and J lost 5 bases. Concerning this clone itself: Its antigen is currently unknown.

Repertoires were generated with immunoSEQ multiplex PCR, while TCRdb's copy carries only in-frame clones and drops some. The top ten hold 2% to 2.5% of the sample, which has 70,000 or so clones, over 60% seen once. This receptor was obtained from an adult with an advanced solid tumor such as melanoma, head and neck, liver or kidney cancer. This specimen was CD4+ or CD8+ T cells sorted from blood, taken in a trial of the OX40 agonist ivuxolimab. V usage is TRBV27 and J usage is TRBJ2-2, with 10 bases aligning to TRBD2. CDR3 nucleotide sequence: TGTGCCAGCAGACGTCCGGGACTAGCGAATAGTACCGGGGAGCTGTTTTTT. The encoded protein is CASRRPGLANSTGELFF.